This TCR beta chain was recovered during a study of T cells in Graves' hyperthyroidism and ophthalmopathy. Deletions cut 1 base from V and 4 bases from J, with 7 bases between. The CDR3 runs 13 residues. Ten or more counts support this clonotype. Using RNA transcripts as the source, TCR beta CDR3 regions were amplified. HTBI primers were used for first-round RT-PCR of the TCR CDR3. TCRdb re-called the multiplex PCR reads through MiXCR, storing one row per CDR3 protein. The sample lists about 420,000 distinct CDR3 sequences, approximately 13% occurring once. The V gene is TRBV12-3 or TRBV12-4, the J gene TRBJ1-2, with unresolved D. This TCR was recovered from a woman under 30 with Graves' hyperthyroidism. Sequencing input: blood. CDR3 coding DNA: TGTGCCAGCAGTTTAGTCCAGTTCTATGGCTACACCTTC. Translation gives CASSLVQFYGYTF.